This is a list of T cell receptor beta chains from one sample in a study of cytomegalovirus exposure and HLA in healthy donors. Using immunoSEQ multiplex PCR, the repertoire was profiled, and TCRdb retains in-frame clones only, with some absent. Its table records 120,000 to 150,000 clones. Source material: PBMCs. Source of these receptors: a woman between 18 and 29 years old in good health and CMV-seronegative. The CDR3 runs from the conserved cysteine through the conserved F or W.

TRBV7-9 | CASSLGRGKYF
TRBV7-3 | CASSPTGHNTGELFF
TRBV27 | CASSLSTSGGPVNEQFF
TRBV5-5 | CASSSSMGGAEQFF
TRBV27 | CASSLTGTRYNEQFF
TRBV6-5 | CASSGPGQGYEQYF
TRBV5-5 | CASSVLGQGYNEQFF
TRBV2 | CASSAEGDRVTDTQYF
TRBV19 | CATGPGDREFNEQFF
TRBV27 | CASSPRGSGRSEQFF
TRBV29-1 | CSVVEGMNTEAFF
TRBV5-4 | CASSRDRTETQYF
TRBV7-3 | CASSLDRVNTEAFF
TRBV7-2 | CASSRGDRVYGYTF
TRBV25-1 | CASSEEGRNTEAFF
TRBV29-1 | CSVEDRGGGTQYF
TRBV7-3 | CASSFSGFTEAFF
TRBV5-1 | CASSLDNANYGYTF
TRBV19 | CASSINSNNEQFF
TRBV5-1 | CASSLGLAGSQTQYF
TRBV19 | CASSAVSTDEQFF
TRBV19 | CASSSGAHTPTYEQYF
TRBV30 | CACPAGTSVLGELFF
TRBV6-5 | CASSYRGQGTYEQYF
TRBV5-1 | CASSLVATGDLLGANVLTF
TRBV19 | CASSHDRGPNNQPQHF
TRBV5-4 | CASSAKTGGEKLFF
TRBV27 | CASSSPSSGVYNEQFF
TRBV28 | CASTQGQGVGWETQYF
TRBV9 | CASSVDPRLERNIQYF
TRBV14 | CASSQSTPQETQYF
TRBV4-3 | CASSQERDSSRPQHF
TRBV19 | CASSIGTSGDTQYF
TRBV7-9 | CASSFYRGRWDETQYF
TRBV2 | CASRATGYNQPQHF
TRBV7-9 | CASDETSGGETQYF
TRBV11-3 | CASRPGTGTETQYF
TRBV7-3 | CASSFGLASDTQYF
TRBV10-2 | CASSAGLETWNEQFF
TRBV27 | CASSLHGPLAGTNTGELFF
TRBV28 | CASTTRDRSVGTEAFF
TRBV2 | CASSTRGGSYEQYF
TRBV19 | CASSIDLSGGNYNEQFF